The 30 T cell receptor beta chains reported below all come from one sample, sequenced in a study of glioma-infiltrating T cells after dendritic cell vaccination. Time point denoted: after dendritic cell vaccination, including at tumor progression/relapse. Repertoires were generated with immunoSEQ multiplex PCR, while TCRdb's copy carries only in-frame clones and drops some. Found here are fewer than 85,000 clones, around 86% of them singletons; the top ten hold approximately 2.4%. The sequences come from blood, collected after dendritic cell vaccination. The receptors were gathered from a human donor with glioblastoma.

In DNA, the CDR3 is TGTGCCAGCAGCCAAGATGGCACAGGGTGGCAAGAGACCCAGTACTTC. Translating it yields CASSQDGTGWQETQYF. The J gene is TRBJ2-5, the V gene TRBV14, with D possibly being TRBD1 (6 bases). Germline assignment: CDR1 SGHDN and CDR2 FVKESK. V was clipped by 0 bases and J by 2 bases, with 13 bases between them. CDR3 length equals 16 residues.

The chain is built from TRBV4-1 and TRBJ2-1; 8 bases align to TRBD2. Germline CDR1 MGHRA, CDR2 YSYEKL. The CDR3 extends over 15 amino acids. The junction had 12 bases not matched to a gene; V was cut back by 4 bases and J by 10 bases. The CDR3 here is CASSPYGRVAMEQFF. CDR3 sequence (DNA): TGCGCCAGCAGCCCTTACGGGAGGGTGGCTATGGAGCAGTTCTTC.

The V and J genes are TRBV19 and TRBJ2-4; 9 positions agree with TRBD1. V shed 5 bases, J shed 9 bases, and the junction held 5 bases outside the gene matches. Germline CDR1 LNHDA, CDR2 SQIVND (reference sequence). The CDR3 loop spans 13 amino acids. CDR3 DNA sequence: TGTGCCAGTAGTCGACAGGGGGGTCTCATTCAGTACTTC. Residues: CASSRQGGLIQYF.

Of note for this clone: A junction boundary mismatches the germline segment, possibly from a read error. The chain links TRBV7-7 to TRBJ1-3; 8 positions match TRBD1. The CDR3 has 15 residues. Germline lookup yields CDR1 SSHAT and CDR2 FNYEAQ (reference sequence). CDR3 nucleotides: TGTGCTAGCAGCCCCGGACAGGGCACAGGAAACACCATATATTTT. Its translation is CASSPGQGTGNTIYF.

The genes are TRBV6-4 and TRBJ2-3; a weak D match, TRBD1 (5 bases). CDR1 is MRHNA and CDR2 is SNTAGT in the germline V gene. This CDR3 contains 14 residues. Between the trimmed V and J ends, which lost 6 bases and 1 base, there was a span of 11 bases. CDR3: CASSDQGGTDTQYF. CDR3 DNA sequence: TGTGCCAGCAGCGATCAAGGGGGCACAGATACGCAGTATTTT.

CDR3 protein: CASSEATGEYEQYF. CDR3 nucleotide sequence: TGTGCCAGCAGTGAAGCGACAGGGGAATACGAGCAGTACTTC. The chain combines TRBV2 with TRBJ2-7; 8 nucleotides align to TRBD1. There are 14 residues in the CDR3. Trimming took 0 bases from V and 4 from J; bases not matched to a gene: 2. The germline V gene has CDR1 SNHLY and CDR2 FYNNEI.

The chain uses TRBV7-2 and TRBJ2-3, with a weak D call TRBD2 (6 bases). The CDR3 is 16 amino acids. Germline CDR1 reads SGHTA; CDR2 reads FQGNSA. Trimming took off 4 bases at V and 1 base at J, with 15 bases between the two ends. The chain's CDR3 is CASSSLETRGTDTQYF. The CDR3 region has the DNA TGTGCCAGCAGCTCGCTCGAGACTAGGGGCACAGATACGCAGTATTTT. The whole variable domain, remainder taken from reference TRBV7-2 and TRBJ2-3, is GAGVSQSPSNKVTEKGKDVELRCDPISGHTALYWYRQSLGQGLEFLIYFQGNSAPDKSGLPSDRFSAERTGGSVSTLTIQRTQQEDSAVYLCASSSLETRGTDTQYFGPGTRLTVL.

The chain carries TRBV29-1 and TRBJ2-1; TRBD2 matches at 9 bases. The CDR3 loop spans 14 amino acids. V lost 4 bases, J lost 6 bases, and 7 bases stayed unmatched. The germline gives CDR1 SQVTM, CDR2 ANQGSEA. The CDR3 DNA reads TGCAGCGTTGCTCCTAGCGGGACCAGCAATGAGCAGTTCTTC. It translates to CSVAPSGTSNEQFF.

V gene TRBV15 combines with J gene TRBJ2-3; 7 positions agree with TRBD1. The CDR3 consists of 15 residues. J lost 1 base, V lost 0 bases, and 1 base had no gene match. CDR1 is LNHNV and CDR2 is YYDKDF in the germline V gene (reference sequence). In nucleotides, the CDR3 is TGTGCCACCAGCAGAGATGGACAGGGCACAGATACGCAGTATTTT. This encodes CATSRDGQGTDTQYF.

This clone was seen a single time. The rearrangement uses TRBV19 and TRBJ2-2; TRBD1 matches 9 bases. Germline V CDR1 and CDR2: LNHDA, SQIVND (reference sequence). V shed 4 bases, J shed 3 bases, and the junction held 6 bases outside the gene matches. The CDR3 covers 16 residues. The CDR3 region has the DNA TGTGCCAGTAGTACCCCGGGACAGGGATACACCGGGGAGCTGTTTTTT. Protein sequence: CASSTPGQGYTGELFF. Full variable domain (rest looked up from reference TRBV19 and TRBJ2-2): DGGITQSPKYLFRKEGQNVTLSCEQNLNHDAMYWYRQDPGQGLRLIYYSQIVNDFQKGDIAEGYSVSREKKESFPLTVTSAQKNPTAFYLCASSTPGQGYTGELFFGEGSRLTVL.

The rearrangement joins TRBV27 to TRBJ2-3; maybe TRBD2 (6 bases). V dropped 6 bases and J dropped 6 bases, with 16 bases sitting between them. The CDR3 is 14 amino acids. Looked up from germline, CDR1 is MNHEY and CDR2 is SMNVEV (reference sequence). The CDR3 here is CASSQGTGGDTQYF. CDR3 DNA: TGTGCCAGCAGCCAAGGGACTGGCGGGGATACGCAGTATTTT.

This chain links TRBV2 with TRBJ2-1, with TRBD2 matching over 9 bases. Germline-derived CDR1 and CDR2 are SNHLY and FYNNEI. V shed 4 bases, J shed 5 bases, and the junction held 6 bases outside the gene matches. CDR3 size: 15 residues. CDR3 protein: CASSGETSGNNEQFF. DNA of the CDR3: TGTGCCAGCAGTGGGGAGACTAGCGGAAACAATGAGCAGTTCTTC.

The rearrangement uses TRBV10-1 and TRBJ2-3; weak D call: TRBD2 (6 bases). The V end lost 1 base, the J end lost 0 bases, and 11 bases lay between the germline ends. This CDR3 region has 16 residues. Germline V gives CDR1 WNHNN, CDR2 SYGVQD (reference sequence). As DNA, the CDR3 is TGCGCCAGCAGTGAGTGGGGGGATCTTAGCACAGATACGCAGTATTTT. It encodes CASSEWGDLSTDTQYF.

The chain carries TRBV6-1 and TRBJ2-3; 9 bases agree with TRBD2. This CDR3 is 16 amino acids long. The germline gives CDR1 MNHNS, CDR2 SASEGT. The trim removed 2 bases at V and 2 bases at J, leaving 5 bases unmatched. The CDR3 protein is CASSESPSGDTDTQYF. DNA of the CDR3: TGTGCCAGCAGTGAATCCCCTAGCGGGGACACAGATACGCAGTATTTT.

The V gene is TRBV7-2, the J gene TRBJ2-2; TRBD2 matches at 8 bases. V dropped 5 bases and J dropped 9; count of bases not matched to a gene: 8. Germline values: CDR1 SGHTA, CDR2 FQGNSA. The CDR3 loop spans 14 amino acids. CDR3 sequence: CASSTRGGTRELFF. CDR3 nucleotide sequence: TGTGCCAGCAGCACCCGGGGGGGGACCCGGGAGCTGTTTTTT.

This chain links TRBV7-2 with TRBJ2-5, with D tentatively TRBD2 (5 bases). The CDR3 totals 15 residues. The V and J ends lost 1 base and 0 bases respectively, with 9 bases between them. The germline V gene has CDR1 SGHTA and CDR2 FQGNSA. In DNA form, the CDR3 reads TGTGCCAGCAGCTTAGATGCGGGTAACCAAGAGACCCAGTACTTC. Its translation is CASSLDAGNQETQYF.

V is TRBV5-8 and J is TRBJ2-3, with 11 bases identical to TRBD2. This CDR3 comprises 16 residues. Germline lookup yields CDR1 SGHTS and CDR2 YDEGEE. Trimming removed 3 bases from V and 4 bases from J; junction bases left unmatched: 7. Written as DNA, the CDR3 is TGTGCCAGCAGCTGGGTAGCGGGGGGGCTGGCAGATACGCAGTATTTT. Amino acids: CASSWVAGGLADTQYF.

The V call is TRBV7-2, the J call TRBJ2-2; 7 nucleotides match TRBD2. The germline gives CDR1 SGHTA, CDR2 FQGNSA. There are 16 residues in the CDR3. Germline trimming cut 5 bases from V and 7 bases from J; bases unmatched to any gene: 13. This CDR3 is CASSPRMSGKIGELFF. The CDR3, as DNA: TGTGCCAGCAGCCCGCGCATGAGCGGGAAAATCGGGGAGCTGTTTTTT.

The chain couples TRBV4-1 to TRBJ2-3, with 8 bases fitting TRBD2. Trimming removed 0 bases from V and 8 bases from J; junction bases left unmatched: 10. Looked up from germline, CDR1 is MGHRA and CDR2 is YSYEKL. The CDR3 is 16 amino acids. CDR3: CASSQDVGTREGTQYF. Here the CDR3 DNA reads TGCGCCAGCAGCCAAGATGTTGGGACACGGGAGGGTACGCAGTATTTT.

A single count supports this clone. The rearrangement joins TRBV4-3 to TRBJ2-7; D possibly corresponds to TRBD2 (5 bases). V lost 0 bases to trimming and J lost 2 bases, with 8 bases between them. CDR3 length equals 14 residues. Germline loops: CDR1 LGHNA, CDR2 YSLEER. The CDR3 loop reads CASSQDPRAYEQYF. The CDR3 DNA reads as TGCGCCAGCAGCCAAGATCCGCGGGCCTACGAGCAGTACTTC.

The count of this clone is one. The V gene is TRBV11-3, the J gene TRBJ1-3; D remains ambiguous. CDR1 SGHNT and CDR2 YENEEA come from the germline V gene. The CDR3 has 15 amino acids. The germline V and J ends were trimmed by 2 bases and 2 bases, with 10 bases remaining between them. CDR3 nucleotides: TGTGCCAGCAGCTTACGGGAAGAACCTGGAAACACCATATATTTT. Its translation is CASSLREEPGNTIYF.

The chain joins TRBV19 to TRBJ2-7, with D maybe TRBD1 (6 bases). The CDR3 is 15 residues long. Trimming took 3 bases from V and 0 from J, leaving 12 bases between them. Germline V gene data show CDR1 as LNHDA and CDR2 as SQIVND (reference sequence). CDR3 nucleotides: TGTGCCAGTAGTATCCAGGGGATAAGCTCCTACGAGCAGTACTTC. This gives the protein CASSIQGISSYEQYF.

The chain uses TRBV2 and TRBJ2-7; a possible D gene is TRBD1 (6 bases). The CDR3 runs to 12 residues. Germline V lookup: CDR1 SNHLY, CDR2 FYNNEI. Trimming took 5 bases from V and 3 from J, leaving 8 bases between them. As DNA, the CDR3 is TGTGCCAGCAGTTCAGGGGTCTACGAGCAGTACTTC. This encodes CASSSGVYEQYF.

This sequence joins TRBV7-2 and TRBJ2-7; 7 bases are shared with TRBD2. The CDR3 totals 15 residues. Germline CDR1 SGHTA, CDR2 FQGNSA. With 2 bases clipped from V and 2 bases from J, the junction kept 6 bases outside the gene matches. The chain's CDR3 is CASSLYRDYAYEQYF. DNA for the CDR3: TGTGCCAGCAGCTTATACCGGGACTACGCCTACGAGCAGTACTTC. The complete variable domain, with remaining parts taken from reference TRBV7-2 and TRBJ2-7, reads GAGVSQSPSNKVTEKGKDVELRCDPISGHTALYWYRQSLGQGLEFLIYFQGNSAPDKSGLPSDRFSAERTGGSVSTLTIQRTQQEDSAVYLCASSLYRDYAYEQYFGPGTRLTVT.

The chain links TRBV15 to TRBJ2-1; 9 bases align to TRBD2. CDR3 size: 15 residues. The V and J ends lost 0 bases and 8 bases, in that order; junction bases with no gene match: 5. The germline CDR1 and CDR2 sequences are LNHNV and YYDKDF (reference sequence). The CDR3 DNA reads TGTGCCACCAGCAGAGAGTTAGCGGGGGCGTATGAGCAGTTCTTC. Amino acid sequence: CATSRELAGAYEQFF.

The chain has TRBV6-1 and TRBJ1-2; D call uncertain. Germline V lookup: CDR1 MNHNS, CDR2 SASEGT. V shed 5 bases and J shed 8 bases, with 9 bases lying between them. This CDR3 is built from 11 residues. The CDR3 region has the DNA TGTGCCAGCAGTTACCTGGCCGGCTACACCTTC. Its translation: CASSYLAGYTF.

The rearrangement joins TRBV7-8 to TRBJ2-4, with D perhaps TRBD2 (6 bases). Germline V CDR1 and CDR2: SGHVS, FQNEAQ. Trimming pared 4 bases from V and 0 bases from J, leaving 13 bases between. This CDR3 is built from 16 residues. The CDR3 DNA follows: TGTGCCAGCAGCTCCCGGGGGACTTTAGCCAAAAACATTCAGTACTTC. Its protein is CASSSRGTLAKNIQYF.

The V call is TRBV21-1, the J call TRBJ1-6; the table's D call of TRBD1 was not tested on the DNA. TRBV21-1 is noted as a pseudogene. This CDR3 spans 15 amino acids. In DNA, the CDR3 is TGTGCCAGCAGCAACCCGGGACAGGGGAGGTCACCCCTCCACTTT. Amino acid sequence: CASSNPGQGRSPLHF.

The V and J genes are TRBV21-1 and TRBJ1-2; whether TRBD1, the table's D call, matches the DNA was not checked. TRBV21-1 is marked as a pseudogene. The CDR3 runs 15 residues. CDR3 DNA sequence: TGTGCCAGCAGCCCGCCGGGACAGGTTAACTATGGCTACACCTTC. It is translated as CASSPPGQVNYGYTF.

J is TRBJ2-7 and V is TRBV2, with 7 nucleotides matching TRBD1. This CDR3 is built from 15 residues. Trimming removed 4 bases from V and 5 bases from J; junction bases left unmatched: 11. Germline V gene data show CDR1 as SNHLY and CDR2 as FYNNEI. The CDR3 loop is CASSVYVTGIDEQYF. The DNA of the CDR3 is TGTGCCAGCAGTGTATACGTGACAGGGATCGACGAGCAGTACTTC.